This passage covers 22 T cell receptor beta chains from one sample sequenced in a study of OX40 agonist ivuxolimab in advanced cancers. Sequenced by immunoSEQ multiplex PCR; TCRdb stores in-frame clones only, minus some. The sample lists 55,000 to 75,000 clones; about nine tenths were seen once. The material sequenced was CD4+ or CD8+ T cells sorted from blood, taken in a trial of the OX40 agonist ivuxolimab. The receptor set was obtained from an adult with an advanced solid tumor such as melanoma, head and neck, liver or kidney cancer.

The CDR3 reads CASSLPSGRVIMSYNEQFF. For the CDR3, the DNA is TGTGCCAGCAGCTTACCGTCCGGCAGGGTTATTATGTCCTACAATGAGCAGTTCTTC. The rearrangement uses TRBV11-1 and TRBJ2-1; weak D call: TRBD1 (5 bases). The germline V and J ends were trimmed by 2 bases and 1 base, with 21 bases remaining between them. This CDR3 contains 19 residues. CDR1 SGHAT and CDR2 FQDESV come from the germline V gene (reference sequence).

CDR3 sequence reads: CASSPTEKATDTQYF. CDR3 sequence (DNA): TGTGCCAGCAGCCCCACAGAGAAGGCCACAGATACGCAGTATTTT. The rearrangement joins TRBV7-9 to TRBJ2-3; D remains unclear. V dropped 5 bases and J dropped 2 bases, with 14 bases sitting between them. CDR3 length: 15 residues. The germline V gene encodes CDR1 SEHNR and CDR2 FQNEAQ (reference sequence).

The chain links TRBV27 to TRBJ1-5; 8 nucleotides agree with TRBD1. The V gene end was trimmed by 4 bases and the J gene end by 6 bases; junction bases not matched to a gene: 11. The CDR3 extends over 16 amino acids. CDR1 is MNHEY and CDR2 is SMNVEV in the germline V gene (reference sequence). The CDR3 loop reads CASSWTSGQVGQPQHF. In DNA, the CDR3 is TGTGCCAGCAGTTGGACGTCGGGACAGGTCGGTCAGCCCCAGCATTTT.

This chain links TRBV19 with TRBJ1-1; D gene ambiguous. Germline CDR1 and CDR2: LNHDA and SQIVND (reference sequence). This CDR3 spans 14 amino acids. The V end lost 3 bases, the J end lost 0 bases, and 8 bases lay between the germline ends. The CDR3 loop is CASSIPVMNTEAFF. CDR3 coding DNA: TGTGCCAGTAGTATTCCTGTCATGAACACTGAAGCTTTCTTT.

V usage is TRBV9 and J usage is TRBJ1-2, with 9 bases lining up with TRBD1. This CDR3 comprises 17 residues. V trimming: 2 bases; J trimming: 4 bases; junction bases outside the gene matches: 12. CDR1 and CDR2 (germline): SGDLS, YYNGEE. This CDR3 is CASSVGQGRGPGYGYTF. CDR3 in DNA: TGTGCCAGCAGCGTGGGACAGGGTAGGGGTCCCGGCTATGGCTACACCTTC.

The chain joins TRBV14 to TRBJ1-5; 7 bases agree with TRBD1. The CDR3 extends over 14 amino acids. With 4 bases clipped from V and 2 bases from J, the junction kept 2 bases outside the gene matches. Germline V gives CDR1 SGHDN, CDR2 FVKESK. CDR3 DNA: TGTGCCAGCAGCCCAACAGGGGGCAATCAGCCCCAGCATTTT. This sequence encodes CASSPTGGNQPQHF.

The V and J genes are TRBV6-1 and TRBJ2-1; D remains unclear. The CDR3 extends over 12 amino acids. CDR1 is MNHNS, CDR2 SASEGT, per germline. Deletions cut 2 bases from V and 4 bases from J, with 3 bases between. The CDR3 bases are TGTGCCAGCAGTGAACTGTACAATGAGCAGTTCTTC. It translates to CASSELYNEQFF.

The CDR3 nucleotides are TGTGCCAGTAGTAATCCAGGACCGACCTACGAGCAGTACTTC. Translated, it gives CASSNPGPTYEQYF. This chain links TRBV19 with TRBJ2-7; unclear D gene. Germline lookup yields CDR1 LNHDA and CDR2 SQIVND (reference sequence). The CDR3 extends over 14 amino acids. Trimming took off 4 bases at V and 2 bases at J, with 12 bases between the two ends.

The chain uses TRBV7-3 and TRBJ1-2; D remains ambiguous. Trimming shortened V by 2 bases and J by 7 bases, and 11 bases separated the two germline ends. The CDR3 extends over 13 amino acids. The germline gives CDR1 SGHTA, CDR2 FQGTGA. This CDR3 is CASSLDGLGGYTF. Written as DNA, the CDR3 is TGTGCCAGCAGCTTAGATGGGCTCGGTGGCTACACCTTC.

The gene calls are TRBV19 and TRBJ1-4, with D unclear. CDR3 length: 19 amino acids. Germline CDR1 and CDR2: LNHDA and SQIVND (reference sequence). V dropped 1 base and J dropped 0 bases, with 18 bases sitting between them. Written as DNA, the CDR3 is TGTGCCAGTAGTATAGGCTTAATTGGCCTCATCTCAACTAATGAAAAACTGTTTTTT. Protein sequence: CASSIGLIGLISTNEKLFF.

The V and J genes are TRBV7-8 and TRBJ1-2; possibly TRBD1 for D (5 bases). The germline V and J ends were trimmed by 5 bases and 8 bases, with 12 bases remaining between them. This CDR3 spans 12 amino acids. Looked up from germline, CDR1 is SGHVS and CDR2 is FQNEAQ. CDR3 DNA sequence: TGTGCCAGCAGCGGGGGGACCTCGGGCTACACCTTC. This encodes CASSGGTSGYTF.

The V and J genes are TRBV6-1 and TRBJ1-4, with a possible D match to TRBD1 (5 bases). V lost 7 bases and J lost 8, with 17 bases in between. The CDR3 contains 14 residues. Germline assignment: CDR1 MNHNS and CDR2 SASEGT. In DNA form, the CDR3 reads TGTGCCAGCAACGCCAGGGAGGGTTTAGAAAAACTGTTTTTT. Encoded protein: CASNAREGLEKLFF.

CDR3 sequence: CASSGTGTVGTDTQYF. The CDR3 coding sequence is TGTGCCAGCAGCGGGACCGGGACAGTAGGCACAGATACGCAGTATTTT. The chain employs TRBV9 and TRBJ2-3, with 7 positions matching TRBD1. V shed 3 bases and J 1 base; nucleotides not matched to a gene: 8. The CDR3 contains 16 residues. CDR1 and CDR2 from the germline V gene are SGDLS and YYNGEE. The variable domain in full, with the rest retrieved from reference TRBV9 and TRBJ2-3, is DSGVTQTPKHLITATGQRVTLRCSPRSGDLSVYWYQQSLDQGLQFLIQYYNGEERAKGNILERFSAQQFPDLHSELNLSSLELGDSALYFCASSGTGTVGTDTQYFGPGTRLTVL.

Comment on this clone: The germline gene is not matched at one end of the junction; a read error may be the cause. CDR3 in amino acids: CASSPTGLYGYTF. CDR3 sequence (DNA): TGTGCTAGCAGCCCGACAGGGCTCTATGGCTACACCTTC. The V call is TRBV7-7, the J call TRBJ1-2; 7 bases are shared with TRBD1. The CDR3 sequence is 13 residues long. Germline V CDR1 and CDR2: SSHAT, FNYEAQ (reference sequence).

V and J are TRBV5-8 and TRBJ1-1; D call uncertain. V was shortened by 7 bases and J by 7 bases, with 8 bases between the two germline ends. The CDR3 contains 10 residues. CDR1 is SGHTS, CDR2 YDEGEE, per germline. Written as DNA, the CDR3 is TGTGCCAGCCGATATATTGAAGCTTTCTTT. It translates to CASRYIEAFF.

The CDR3 loop is CASRLRDREAFF. The DNA for the CDR3 is TGTGCCAGCAGGCTCCGGGACAGGGAAGCTTTCTTT. This chain connects TRBV14 to TRBJ1-1, with 8 bases aligning to TRBD1. The CDR3 loop spans 12 amino acids. V gave up 6 bases and J gave up 8 bases; unmatched junction bases: 5. Germline lookup yields CDR1 SGHDN and CDR2 FVKESK.

The chain joins TRBV20-1 to TRBJ1-1, with D unclear. Trimming took off 4 bases at V and 7 bases at J, with 10 bases between the two ends. The length of the CDR3 is 11 residues. The germline V gene encodes CDR1 DFQATT and CDR2 SNEGSKA (reference sequence). The DNA for the CDR3 is TGCAGTGCTATCAGAGAACGTGAAGCTTTCTTT. It codes for CSAIREREAFF.

The chain joins TRBV30 to TRBJ1-4, with D uncertain. The CDR3 contains 14 residues. V shed 0 bases and J shed 6 bases, with 11 bases lying between them. Germline V gene data show CDR1 as GTSNPN and CDR2 as SVGIG (reference sequence). In DNA form, the CDR3 reads TGTGCCTGGAGTGTACGGGGTCGTGATGAAAAACTGTTTTTT. Protein: CAWSVRGRDEKLFF.

The CDR3 DNA reads TGTGCCAGCAGTATTTCCCCACCCAGCTACCCGAGCTCCTACAATGAGCAGTTCTTC. Protein: CASSISPPSYPSSYNEQFF. The chain links TRBV27 to TRBJ2-1; D is unclear. V lost 5 bases, J lost 0 bases, and 23 bases lay in between. This CDR3 spans 19 amino acids. The germline V gene has CDR1 MNHEY and CDR2 SMNVEV (reference sequence).

This clone was seen a single time. This chain uses TRBV4-1 with TRBJ2-3; TRBD2 might be the D (7 bases). Looked up from germline, CDR1 is MGHRA and CDR2 is YSYEKL. The CDR3 has 16 residues. V lost 4 bases to trimming and J lost 0 bases, with 14 bases between them. CDR3 in DNA: TGCGCCAGCAGCCGGAGGGGGGGTACTAGCACAGATACGCAGTATTTT. Its protein is CASSRRGGTSTDTQYF.

The rearrangement uses TRBV5-1 and TRBJ1-3, with no clear D. The CDR3 runs 14 residues. Germline V gene sequence: CDR1 SGHRS, CDR2 YFSETQ. V was pared by 4 bases and J by 4 bases, with 12 bases between. The CDR3 is CASSGGTEGNTIYF. In DNA, the CDR3 is TGCGCCAGCAGCGGCGGAACTGAAGGAAACACCATATATTTT.

Only a few counts were recorded for this clone. This chain joins TRBV18 and TRBJ1-2; D may be TRBD1 (5 bases). The germline V gene has CDR1 KGHSH and CDR2 LQKENI. Trimming cost V 5 bases and J 7 bases, with 14 bases left between them. There are 13 residues in the CDR3. The CDR3 nucleotides are TGTGCCAGCTCAGGAGACAGTGGAGGTGGCTACACCTTC. Residues: CASSGDSGGGYTF.